This T cell receptor beta chain comes out of a study of CD8+ T cells in alopecia areata. Study-level background: Oral tofacitinib, 5 to 10 mg twice daily, was given in an open-label trial.

The trim removed 4 bases at V and 6 bases at J, leaving 6 bases unmatched. Germline assignment: CDR1 SQVTM and CDR2 ANQGSEA. The CDR3 extends over 13 amino acids. The treatment here: oral pan-JAK inhibitor, 5-10 mg twice daily. Individuals with alopecia areata gave both lesional scalp punch biopsies and peripheral blood for collection. Reverse transcription of extracted RNA yielded cDNA, which provided the sequencing template. This table comes from immunoSEQ multiplex PCR, and its TCRdb copy is limited to in-frame clones, with some not included. Found here are approximately 90,000 clones, about three quarters of them singletons; the top ten hold roughly a sixth.

This rearrangement joins TRBV29-1 to TRBJ1-2; TRBD1 agrees at 9 bases. The material sequenced was CD8+ T cells sorted from blood, taken around week 44, from a patient treated with tofacitinib. The sequence was obtained from a human donor with alopecia areata. The CDR3 DNA follows: TGCAGCGTTGTTGGAACAGGGGGCGATGGCTACACCTTC. Translated, it gives CSVVGTGGDGYTF.